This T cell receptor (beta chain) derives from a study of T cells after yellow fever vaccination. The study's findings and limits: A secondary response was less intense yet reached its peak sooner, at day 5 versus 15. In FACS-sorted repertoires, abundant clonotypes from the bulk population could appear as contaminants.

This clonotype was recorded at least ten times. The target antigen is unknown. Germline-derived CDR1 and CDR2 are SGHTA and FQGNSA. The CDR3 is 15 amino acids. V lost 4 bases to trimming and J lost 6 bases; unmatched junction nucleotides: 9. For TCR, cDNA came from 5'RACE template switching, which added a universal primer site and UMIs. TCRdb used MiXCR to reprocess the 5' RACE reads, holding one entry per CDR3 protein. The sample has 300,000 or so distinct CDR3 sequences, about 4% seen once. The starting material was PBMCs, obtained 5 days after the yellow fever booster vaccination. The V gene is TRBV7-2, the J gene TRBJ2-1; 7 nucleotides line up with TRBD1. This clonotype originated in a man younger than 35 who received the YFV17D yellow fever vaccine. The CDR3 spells CASSSRQGEANEQFF. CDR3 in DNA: TGTGCCAGCAGCTCTCGACAGGGAGAGGCCAATGAGCAGTTCTTC.